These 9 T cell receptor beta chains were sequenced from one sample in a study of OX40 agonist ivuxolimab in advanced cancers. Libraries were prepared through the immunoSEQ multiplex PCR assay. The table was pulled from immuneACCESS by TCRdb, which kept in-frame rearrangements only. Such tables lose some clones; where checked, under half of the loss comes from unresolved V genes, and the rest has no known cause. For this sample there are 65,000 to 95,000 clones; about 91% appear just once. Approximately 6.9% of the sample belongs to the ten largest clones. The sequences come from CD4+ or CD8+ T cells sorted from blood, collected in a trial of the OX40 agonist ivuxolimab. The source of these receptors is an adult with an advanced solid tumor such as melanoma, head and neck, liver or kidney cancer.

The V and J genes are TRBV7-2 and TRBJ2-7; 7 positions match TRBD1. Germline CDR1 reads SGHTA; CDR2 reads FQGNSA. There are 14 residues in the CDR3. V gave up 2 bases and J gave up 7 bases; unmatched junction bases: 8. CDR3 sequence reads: CASSLNKGAQEQYF. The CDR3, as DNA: TGTGCCAGCAGCTTAAACAAGGGGGCGCAGGAGCAGTACTTC.

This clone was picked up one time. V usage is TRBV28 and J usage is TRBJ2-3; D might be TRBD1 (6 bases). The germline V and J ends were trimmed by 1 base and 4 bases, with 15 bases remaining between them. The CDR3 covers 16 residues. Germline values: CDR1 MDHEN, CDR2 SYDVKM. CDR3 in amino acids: CASSLYRVDFADTQYF. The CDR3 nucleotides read TGTGCCAGCAGTTTATACAGGGTTGATTTCGCAGATACGCAGTATTTT.

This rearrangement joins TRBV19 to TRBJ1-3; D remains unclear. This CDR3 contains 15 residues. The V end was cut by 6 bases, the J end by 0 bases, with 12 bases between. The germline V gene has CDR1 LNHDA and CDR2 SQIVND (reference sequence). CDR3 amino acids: CASRTLGISGNTIYF. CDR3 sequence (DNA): TGTGCCAGTAGAACCCTCGGCATCTCTGGAAACACCATATATTTT.

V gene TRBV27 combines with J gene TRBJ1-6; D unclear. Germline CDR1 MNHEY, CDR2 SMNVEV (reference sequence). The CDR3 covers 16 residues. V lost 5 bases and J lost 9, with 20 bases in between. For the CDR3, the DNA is TGTGCCAGCAGTGCCATATCCCCAGTAGCCTTTTCACCCCTCCACTTT. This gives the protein CASSAISPVAFSPLHF.

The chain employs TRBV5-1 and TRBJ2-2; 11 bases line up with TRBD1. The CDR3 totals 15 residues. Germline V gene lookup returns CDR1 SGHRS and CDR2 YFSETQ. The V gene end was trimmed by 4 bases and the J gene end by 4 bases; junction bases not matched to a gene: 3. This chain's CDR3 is CASSPGTGGTGELFF. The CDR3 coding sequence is TGCGCCAGCAGCCCAGGGACAGGGGGCACCGGGGAGCTGTTTTTT. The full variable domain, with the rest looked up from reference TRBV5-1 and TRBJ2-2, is KAGVTQTPRYLIKTRGQQVTLSCSPISGHRSVSWYQQTPGQGLQFLFEYFSETQRNKGNFPGRFSGRQFSNSRSEMNVSTLELGDSALYLCASSPGTGGTGELFFGEGSRLTVL.

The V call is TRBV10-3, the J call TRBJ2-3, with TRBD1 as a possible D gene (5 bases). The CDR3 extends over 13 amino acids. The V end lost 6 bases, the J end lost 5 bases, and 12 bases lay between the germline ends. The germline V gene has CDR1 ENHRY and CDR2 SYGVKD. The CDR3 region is CAISPGMGDTQYF. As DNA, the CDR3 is TGTGCCATCAGCCCAGGGATGGGAGATACGCAGTATTTT.

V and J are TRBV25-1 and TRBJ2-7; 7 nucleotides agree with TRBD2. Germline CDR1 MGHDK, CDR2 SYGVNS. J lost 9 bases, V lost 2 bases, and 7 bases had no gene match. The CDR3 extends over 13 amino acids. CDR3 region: CASSEVVWGGQYF. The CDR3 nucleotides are TGTGCCAGCAGTGAAGTAGTTTGGGGGGGGCAGTACTTC.

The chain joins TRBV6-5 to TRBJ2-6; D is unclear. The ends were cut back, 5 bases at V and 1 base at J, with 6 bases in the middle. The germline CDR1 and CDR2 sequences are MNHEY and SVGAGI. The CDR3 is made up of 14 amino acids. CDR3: CASSQFSGANVLTF. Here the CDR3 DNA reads TGTGCCAGCAGTCAGTTTTCTGGGGCCAACGTCCTGACTTTC.

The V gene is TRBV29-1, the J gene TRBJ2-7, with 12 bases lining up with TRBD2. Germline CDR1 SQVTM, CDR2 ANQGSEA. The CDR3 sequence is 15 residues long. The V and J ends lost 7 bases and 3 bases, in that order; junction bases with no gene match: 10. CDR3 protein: CSALAGGPLVYEQYF. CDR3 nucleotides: TGCAGCGCCCTAGCGGGAGGGCCTTTGGTCTACGAGCAGTACTTC.